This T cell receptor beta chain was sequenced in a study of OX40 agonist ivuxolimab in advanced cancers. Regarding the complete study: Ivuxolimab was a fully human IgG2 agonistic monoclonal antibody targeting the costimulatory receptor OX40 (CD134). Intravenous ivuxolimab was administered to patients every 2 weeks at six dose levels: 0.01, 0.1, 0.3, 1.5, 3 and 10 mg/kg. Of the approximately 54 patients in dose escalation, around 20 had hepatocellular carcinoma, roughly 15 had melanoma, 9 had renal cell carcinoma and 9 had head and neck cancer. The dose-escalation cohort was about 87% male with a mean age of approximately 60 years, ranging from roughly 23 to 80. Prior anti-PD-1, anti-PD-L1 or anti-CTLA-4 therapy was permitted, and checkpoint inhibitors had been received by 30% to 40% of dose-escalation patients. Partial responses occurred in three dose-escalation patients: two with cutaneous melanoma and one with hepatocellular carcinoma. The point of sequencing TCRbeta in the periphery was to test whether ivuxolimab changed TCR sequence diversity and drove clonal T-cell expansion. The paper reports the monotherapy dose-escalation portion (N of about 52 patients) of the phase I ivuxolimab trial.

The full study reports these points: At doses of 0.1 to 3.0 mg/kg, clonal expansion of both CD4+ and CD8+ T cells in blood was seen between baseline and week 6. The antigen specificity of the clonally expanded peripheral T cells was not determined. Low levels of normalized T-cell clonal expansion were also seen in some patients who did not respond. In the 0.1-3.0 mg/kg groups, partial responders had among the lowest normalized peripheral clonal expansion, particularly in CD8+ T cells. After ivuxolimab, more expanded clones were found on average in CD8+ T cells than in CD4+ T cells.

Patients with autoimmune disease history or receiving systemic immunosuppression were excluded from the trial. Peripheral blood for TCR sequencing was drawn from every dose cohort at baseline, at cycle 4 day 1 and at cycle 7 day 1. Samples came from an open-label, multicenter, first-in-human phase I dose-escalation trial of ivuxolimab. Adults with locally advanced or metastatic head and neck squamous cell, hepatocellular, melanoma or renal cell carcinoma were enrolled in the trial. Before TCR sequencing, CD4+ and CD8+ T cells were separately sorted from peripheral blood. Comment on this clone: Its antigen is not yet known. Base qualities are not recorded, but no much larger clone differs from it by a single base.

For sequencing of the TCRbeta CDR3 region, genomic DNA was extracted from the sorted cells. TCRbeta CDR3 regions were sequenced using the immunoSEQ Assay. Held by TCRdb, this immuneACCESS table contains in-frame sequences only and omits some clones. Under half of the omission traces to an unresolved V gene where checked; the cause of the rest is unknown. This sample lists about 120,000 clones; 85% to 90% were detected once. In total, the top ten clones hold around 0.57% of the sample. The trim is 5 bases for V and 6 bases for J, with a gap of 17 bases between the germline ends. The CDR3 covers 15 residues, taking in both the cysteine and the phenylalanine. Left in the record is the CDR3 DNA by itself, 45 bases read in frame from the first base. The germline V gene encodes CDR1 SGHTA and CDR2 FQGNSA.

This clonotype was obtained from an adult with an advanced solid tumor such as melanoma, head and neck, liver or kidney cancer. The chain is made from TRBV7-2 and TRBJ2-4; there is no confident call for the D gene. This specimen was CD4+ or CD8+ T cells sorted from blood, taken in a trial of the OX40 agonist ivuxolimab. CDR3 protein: CASSPTRQRSNIQYF. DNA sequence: TGTGCCAGCAGCCCTACCCGGCAGCGTTCAAACATTCAGTACTTC. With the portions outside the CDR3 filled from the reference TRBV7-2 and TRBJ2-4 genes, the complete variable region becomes GAGVSQSPSNKVTEKGKDVELRCDPISGHTALYWYRQSLGQGLEFLIYFQGNSAPDKSGLPSDRFSAERTGGSVSTLTIQRTQQEDSAVYLCASSPTRQRSNIQYFGAGTRLSVL.